This T cell receptor (beta chain) was retrieved from a study of CD8 T cells in Susac syndrome. The length of the CDR3 is 15 residues. The germline V and J ends were trimmed by 1 base and 6 bases, with 13 bases remaining between them. Germline assignment: CDR1 SEHNR and CDR2 FQNEAQ (reference sequence). Sequencing of TCR beta was undertaken in CD8+ and CD4+ T cells derived from blood. An amount of RNA that ranged from roughly 0.5 to 1 ug was reverse transcribed with random hexamers. MiXCR, run by TCRdb on the immunoSEQ multiplex PCR reads, gives a single entry per CDR3 protein. Of around 71,000 distinct CDR3 sequences in the sample, around 93% were seen once.

The V gene is TRBV7-9, the J gene TRBJ2-1, with TRBD2 as a possible D gene (5 bases). The receptor's source is a human donor with Susac syndrome. What was sequenced was CD4+ T cells from PBMCs. As DNA, the CDR3 is TGTGCCAGCAGCTTAGTGGGCAGTGAGGGCAATGAGCAGTTCTTC. As protein: CASSLVGSEGNEQFF.